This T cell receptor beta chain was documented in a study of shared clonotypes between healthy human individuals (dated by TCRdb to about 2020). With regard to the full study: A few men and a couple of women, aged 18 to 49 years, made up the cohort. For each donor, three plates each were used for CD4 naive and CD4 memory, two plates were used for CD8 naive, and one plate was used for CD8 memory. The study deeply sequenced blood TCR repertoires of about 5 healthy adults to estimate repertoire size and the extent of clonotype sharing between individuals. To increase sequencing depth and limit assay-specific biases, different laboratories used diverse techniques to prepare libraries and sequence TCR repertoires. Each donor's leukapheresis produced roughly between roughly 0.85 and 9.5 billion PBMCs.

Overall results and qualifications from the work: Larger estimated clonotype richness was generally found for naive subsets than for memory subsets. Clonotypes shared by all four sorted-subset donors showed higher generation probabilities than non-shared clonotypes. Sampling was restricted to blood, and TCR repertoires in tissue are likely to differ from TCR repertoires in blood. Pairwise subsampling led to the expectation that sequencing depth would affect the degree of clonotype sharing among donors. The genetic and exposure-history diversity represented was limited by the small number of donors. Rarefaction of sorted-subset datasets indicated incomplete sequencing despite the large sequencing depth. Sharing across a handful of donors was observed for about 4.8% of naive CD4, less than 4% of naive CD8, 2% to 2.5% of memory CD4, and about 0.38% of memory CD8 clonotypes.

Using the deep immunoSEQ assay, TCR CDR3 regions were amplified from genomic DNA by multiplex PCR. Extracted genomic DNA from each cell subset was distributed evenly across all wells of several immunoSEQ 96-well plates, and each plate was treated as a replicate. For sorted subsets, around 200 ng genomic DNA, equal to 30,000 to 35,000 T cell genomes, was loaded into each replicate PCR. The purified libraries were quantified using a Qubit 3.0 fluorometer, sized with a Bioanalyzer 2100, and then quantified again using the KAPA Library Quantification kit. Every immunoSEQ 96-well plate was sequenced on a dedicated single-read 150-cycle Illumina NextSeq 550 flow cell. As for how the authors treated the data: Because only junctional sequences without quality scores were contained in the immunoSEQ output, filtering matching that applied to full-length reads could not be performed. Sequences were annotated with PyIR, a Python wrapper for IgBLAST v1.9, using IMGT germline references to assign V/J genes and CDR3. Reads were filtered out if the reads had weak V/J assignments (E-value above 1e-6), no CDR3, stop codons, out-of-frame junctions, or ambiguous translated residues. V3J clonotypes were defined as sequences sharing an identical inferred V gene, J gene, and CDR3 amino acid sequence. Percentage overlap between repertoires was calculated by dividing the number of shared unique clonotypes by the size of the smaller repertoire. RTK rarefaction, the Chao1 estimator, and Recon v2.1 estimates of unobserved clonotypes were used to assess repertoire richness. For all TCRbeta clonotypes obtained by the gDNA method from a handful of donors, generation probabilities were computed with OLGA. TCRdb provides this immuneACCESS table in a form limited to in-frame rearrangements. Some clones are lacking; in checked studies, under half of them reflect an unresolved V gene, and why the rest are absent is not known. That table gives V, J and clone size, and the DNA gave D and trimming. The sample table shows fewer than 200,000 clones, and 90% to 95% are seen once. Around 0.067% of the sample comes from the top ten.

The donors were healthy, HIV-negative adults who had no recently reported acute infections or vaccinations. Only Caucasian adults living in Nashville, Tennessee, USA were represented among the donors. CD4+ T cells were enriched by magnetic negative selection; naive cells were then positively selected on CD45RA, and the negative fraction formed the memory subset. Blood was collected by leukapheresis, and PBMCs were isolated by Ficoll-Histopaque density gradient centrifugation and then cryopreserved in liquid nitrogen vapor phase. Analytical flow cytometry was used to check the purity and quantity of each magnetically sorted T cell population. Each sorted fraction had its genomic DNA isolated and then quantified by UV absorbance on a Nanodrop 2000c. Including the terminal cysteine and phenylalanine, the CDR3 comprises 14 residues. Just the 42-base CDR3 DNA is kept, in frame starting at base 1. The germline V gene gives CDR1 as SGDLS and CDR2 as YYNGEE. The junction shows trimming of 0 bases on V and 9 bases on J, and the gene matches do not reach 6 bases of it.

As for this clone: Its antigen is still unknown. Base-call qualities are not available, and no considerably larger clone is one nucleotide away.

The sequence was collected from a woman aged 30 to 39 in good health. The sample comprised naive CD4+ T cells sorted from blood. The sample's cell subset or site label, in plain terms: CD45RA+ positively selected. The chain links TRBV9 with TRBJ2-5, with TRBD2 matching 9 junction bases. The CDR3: CASSVDLAGSPQYF. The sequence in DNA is TGTGCCAGCAGCGTAGATCTAGCGGGGAGCCCCCAGTACTTC.